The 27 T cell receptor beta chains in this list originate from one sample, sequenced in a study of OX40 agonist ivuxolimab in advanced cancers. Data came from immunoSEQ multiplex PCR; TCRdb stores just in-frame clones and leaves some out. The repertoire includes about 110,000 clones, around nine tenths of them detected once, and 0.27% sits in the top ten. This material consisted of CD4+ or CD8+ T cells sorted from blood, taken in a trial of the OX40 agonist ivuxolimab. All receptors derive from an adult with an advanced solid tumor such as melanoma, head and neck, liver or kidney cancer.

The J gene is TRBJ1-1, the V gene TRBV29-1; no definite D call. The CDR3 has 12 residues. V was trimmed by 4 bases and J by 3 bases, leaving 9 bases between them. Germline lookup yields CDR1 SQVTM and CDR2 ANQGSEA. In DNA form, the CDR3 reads TGCAGCGTTGTCCCTCAAGACACTGAAGCTTTCTTT. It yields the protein CSVVPQDTEAFF. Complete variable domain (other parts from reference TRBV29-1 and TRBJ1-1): SAVISQKPSRDICQRGTSLTIQCQVDSQVTMMFWYRQQPGQSLTLIATANQGSEATYESGFVIDKFPISRPNLTFSTLTVSNMSPEDSSIYLCSVVPQDTEAFFGQGTRLTVV.

CDR3 sequence (DNA): TGCGCCAGCAGCCCGGGGACAGTTTGGACAGATACGCAGTATTTT. The encoded protein is CASSPGTVWTDTQYF. The chain is built from TRBV5-1 and TRBJ2-3; 7 nucleotides line up with TRBD1. CDR3 length equals 15 residues. V shed 4 bases and J 3 bases; nucleotides not matched to a gene: 8. CDR1 and CDR2 from the germline V gene are SGHRS and YFSETQ.

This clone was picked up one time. CDR3 loop: CASSLEVFRNTIYF. CDR3 DNA: TGTGCCAGCAGCTTAGAGGTCTTCCGAAACACCATATATTTT. The gene calls are TRBV11-2 and TRBJ1-3, with D unclear. CDR1 is SGHAT, CDR2 FQNNGV, per germline. V was cut by 0 bases and J by 5 bases, with 8 bases left in between. The CDR3 is 14 residues long.

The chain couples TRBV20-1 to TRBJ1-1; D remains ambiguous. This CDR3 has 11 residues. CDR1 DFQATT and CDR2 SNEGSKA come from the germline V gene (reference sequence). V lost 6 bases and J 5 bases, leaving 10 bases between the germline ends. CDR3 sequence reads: CSAKSETEAFF. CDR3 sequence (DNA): TGCAGTGCCAAATCTGAAACTGAAGCTTTCTTT.

As DNA, the CDR3 is TGTGCCAGCAGCCAAGATTCTGGGGCCAACGTCCTGACTTTC. Its translation: CASSQDSGANVLTF. This chain links TRBV4-2 with TRBJ2-6, with D hard to call. V was cut by 0 bases and J by 1 base, with 1 base left in between. Germline V gene sequence: CDR1 LGHNA, CDR2 YNFKEQ. The CDR3 extends over 14 amino acids.

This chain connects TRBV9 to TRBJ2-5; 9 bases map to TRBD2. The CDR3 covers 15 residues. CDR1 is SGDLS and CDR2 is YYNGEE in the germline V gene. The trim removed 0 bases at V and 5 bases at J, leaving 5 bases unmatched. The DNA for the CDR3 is TGTGCCAGCAGCGTAGGTGGCGGGGGGGCGGAGACCCAGTACTTC. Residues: CASSVGGGGAETQYF.

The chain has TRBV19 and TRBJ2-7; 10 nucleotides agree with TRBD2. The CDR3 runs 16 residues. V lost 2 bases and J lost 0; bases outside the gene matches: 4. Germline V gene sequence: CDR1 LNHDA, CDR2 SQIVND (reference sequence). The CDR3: CASSIIAGGSSYEQYF. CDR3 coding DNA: TGTGCCAGTAGTATAATAGCGGGAGGAAGCTCCTACGAGCAGTACTTC.

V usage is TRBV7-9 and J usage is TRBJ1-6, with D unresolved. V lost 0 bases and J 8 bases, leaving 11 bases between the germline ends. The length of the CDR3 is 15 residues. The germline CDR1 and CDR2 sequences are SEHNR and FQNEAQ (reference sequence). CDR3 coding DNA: TGTGCCAGCAGCTTAGCCCGGACCGGGGATTCACCCCTCCACTTT. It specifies CASSLARTGDSPLHF.

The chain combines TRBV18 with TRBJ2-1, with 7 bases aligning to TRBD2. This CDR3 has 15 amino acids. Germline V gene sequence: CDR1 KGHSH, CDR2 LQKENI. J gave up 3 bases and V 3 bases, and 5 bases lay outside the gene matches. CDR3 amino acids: CASSPSGLLYNEQFF. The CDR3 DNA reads TGTGCCAGCTCACCCTCGGGACTACTCTACAATGAGCAGTTCTTC.

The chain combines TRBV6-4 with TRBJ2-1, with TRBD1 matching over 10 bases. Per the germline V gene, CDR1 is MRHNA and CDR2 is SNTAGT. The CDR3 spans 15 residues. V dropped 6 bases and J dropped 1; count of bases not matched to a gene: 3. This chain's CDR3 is CASRVDRGSYNEQFF. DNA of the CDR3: TGTGCCAGCAGGGTGGACAGGGGGTCCTACAATGAGCAGTTCTTC.

As DNA, the CDR3 is TGTGCCAGCAGTTCCGGACAGGGGTCTAGCAATCAGCCCCAGCATTTT. This gives the protein CASSSGQGSSNQPQHF. The rearrangement uses TRBV6-5 and TRBJ1-5; 9 bases agree with TRBD1. Per the germline V gene, CDR1 is MNHEY and CDR2 is SVGAGI. V shed 4 bases and J 0 bases; nucleotides not matched to a gene: 4. The CDR3 consists of 16 residues.

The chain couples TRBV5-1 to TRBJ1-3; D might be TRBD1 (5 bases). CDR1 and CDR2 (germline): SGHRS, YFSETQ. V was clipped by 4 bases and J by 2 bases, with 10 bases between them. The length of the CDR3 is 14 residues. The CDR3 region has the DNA TGCGCCAGCAGCCCTCAGGGAACTGGAAACACCATATATTTT. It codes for CASSPQGTGNTIYF.

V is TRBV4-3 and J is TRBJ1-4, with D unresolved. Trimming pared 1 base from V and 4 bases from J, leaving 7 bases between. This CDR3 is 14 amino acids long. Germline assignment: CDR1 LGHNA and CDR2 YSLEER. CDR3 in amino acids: CASSQVVLNEKLFF. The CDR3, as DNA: TGCGCCAGCAGCCAAGTAGTCCTTAATGAAAAACTGTTTTTT.

The CDR3 nucleotides are TGTGCCACCCGGGGGAGCTCCTATAATTCACCCCTCCACTTT. The encoded protein is CATRGSSYNSPLHF. This sequence joins TRBV27 and TRBJ1-6, with a tentative D call TRBD1 (5 bases). The CDR3 contains 14 residues. V gave up 10 bases and J gave up 0 bases, with 10 bases separating them. The V gene's germline CDR1 is MNHEY and CDR2 SMNVEV (reference sequence).

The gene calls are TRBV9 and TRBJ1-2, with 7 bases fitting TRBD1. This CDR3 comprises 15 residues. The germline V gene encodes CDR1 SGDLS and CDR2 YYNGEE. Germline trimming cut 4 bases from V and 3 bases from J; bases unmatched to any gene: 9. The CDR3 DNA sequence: TGTGCCAGCAGCAACAAAGGGGGCGGAGACTATGGCTACACCTTC. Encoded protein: CASSNKGGGDYGYTF.

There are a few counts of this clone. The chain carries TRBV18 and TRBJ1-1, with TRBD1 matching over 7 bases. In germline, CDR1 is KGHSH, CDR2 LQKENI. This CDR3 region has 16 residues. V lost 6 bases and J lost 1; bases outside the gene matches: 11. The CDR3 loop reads CASSWRTGKTNTEAFF. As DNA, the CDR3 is TGTGCCAGCTCGTGGAGGACAGGTAAAACGAACACTGAAGCTTTCTTT.

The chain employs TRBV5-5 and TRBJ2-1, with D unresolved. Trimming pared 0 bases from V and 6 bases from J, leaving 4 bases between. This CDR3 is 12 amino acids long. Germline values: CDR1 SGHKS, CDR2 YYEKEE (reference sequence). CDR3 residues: CASSLVLNEQFF. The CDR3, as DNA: TGTGCCAGCAGCTTGGTACTCAATGAGCAGTTCTTC. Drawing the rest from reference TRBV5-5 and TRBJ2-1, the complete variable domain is DAGVTQSPTHLIKTRGQQVTLRCSPISGHKSVSWYQQVLGQGPQFIFQYYEKEERGRGNFPDRFSARQFPNYSSELNVNALLLGDSALYLCASSLVLNEQFFGPGTRLTVL.

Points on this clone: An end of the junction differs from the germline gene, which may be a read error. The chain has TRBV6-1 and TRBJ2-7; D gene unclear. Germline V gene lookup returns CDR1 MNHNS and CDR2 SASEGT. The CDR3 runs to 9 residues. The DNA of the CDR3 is TGTGCCAGCGTGGACGAGCAATACTTC. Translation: CASVDEQYF.

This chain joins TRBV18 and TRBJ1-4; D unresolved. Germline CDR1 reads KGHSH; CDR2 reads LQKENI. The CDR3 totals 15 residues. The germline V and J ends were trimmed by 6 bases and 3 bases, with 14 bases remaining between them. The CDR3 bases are TGTGCCAGCTCCACGGGCCTAGCACCTAATGAAAAACTGTTTTTT. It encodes CASSTGLAPNEKLFF.

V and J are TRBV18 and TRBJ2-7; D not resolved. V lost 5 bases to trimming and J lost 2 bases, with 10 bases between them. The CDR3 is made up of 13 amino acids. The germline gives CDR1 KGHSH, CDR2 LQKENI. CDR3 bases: TGTGCCAGCTCAACGCCCCGAGCCTACGAGCAGTACTTC. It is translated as CASSTPRAYEQYF. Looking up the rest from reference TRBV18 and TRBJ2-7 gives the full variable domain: NAGVMQNPRHLVRRRGQEARLRCSPMKGHSHVYWYRQLPEEGLKFMVYLQKENIIDESGMPKERFSAEFPKEGPSILRIQQVVRGDSAAYFCASSTPRAYEQYFGPGTRLTVT.

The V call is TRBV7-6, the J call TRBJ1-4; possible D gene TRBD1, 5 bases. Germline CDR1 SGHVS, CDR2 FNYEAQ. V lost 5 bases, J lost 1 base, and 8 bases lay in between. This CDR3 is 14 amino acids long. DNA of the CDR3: TGTGCCAGCAGCCGGGGGTTAACTAATGAAAAACTGTTTTTT. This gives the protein CASSRGLTNEKLFF.

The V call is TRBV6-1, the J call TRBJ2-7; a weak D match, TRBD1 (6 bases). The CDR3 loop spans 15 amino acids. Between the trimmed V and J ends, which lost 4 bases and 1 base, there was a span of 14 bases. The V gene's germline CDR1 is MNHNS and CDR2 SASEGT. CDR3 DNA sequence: TGTGCCAGCAGTGCGAGGACAGCCCTATCCTACGAGCAGTACTTC. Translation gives CASSARTALSYEQYF.

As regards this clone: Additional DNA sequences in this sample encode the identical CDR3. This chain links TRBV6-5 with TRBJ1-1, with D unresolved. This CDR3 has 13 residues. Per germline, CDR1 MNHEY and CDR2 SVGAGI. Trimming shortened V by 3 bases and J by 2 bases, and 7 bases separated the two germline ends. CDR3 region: CASSYTSNTEAFF. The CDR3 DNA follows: TGTGCCAGCAGTTATACGAGTAACACTGAAGCTTTCTTT.

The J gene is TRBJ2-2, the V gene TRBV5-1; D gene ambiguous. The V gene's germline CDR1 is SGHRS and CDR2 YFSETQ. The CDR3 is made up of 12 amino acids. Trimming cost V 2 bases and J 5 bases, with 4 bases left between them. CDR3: CASSLLTGELFF. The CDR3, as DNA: TGCGCCAGCAGCTTATTGACCGGGGAGCTGTTTTTT.

The DNA of the CDR3 is TGCAGCGTTGGACATTCCGTCGCTGAAGCTTTCTTT. Amino acids: CSVGHSVAEAFF. The chain couples TRBV29-1 to TRBJ1-1; D is ambiguous. This CDR3 is built from 12 residues. Trimming removed 4 bases at V and 6 bases at J, with 12 bases between. CDR1 is SQVTM and CDR2 is ANQGSEA in the germline V gene.

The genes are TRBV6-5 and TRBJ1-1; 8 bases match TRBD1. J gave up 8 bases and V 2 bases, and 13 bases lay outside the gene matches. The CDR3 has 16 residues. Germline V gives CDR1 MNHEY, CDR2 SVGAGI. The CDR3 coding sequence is TGTGCCAGCAGTTACCGACCTCAGGGGGCTGTTGACGAAGCTTTCTTT. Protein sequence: CASSYRPQGAVDEAFF.

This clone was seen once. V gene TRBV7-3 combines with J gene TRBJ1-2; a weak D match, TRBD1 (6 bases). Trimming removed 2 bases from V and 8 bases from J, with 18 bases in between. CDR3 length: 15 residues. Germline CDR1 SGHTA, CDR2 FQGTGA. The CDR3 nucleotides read TGTGCCAGCAGCTTAGCAGATGGCAGGGGAAGGGGCTACACCTTC. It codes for CASSLADGRGRGYTF.